This T cell receptor beta chain was sequenced during a study of blood T cells in healthy people across ages. Study results and caveats: The study found TCR beta diversity correlated strongly with naive T cell percentage.

Sample-barcoded 5' priming and a J-beta primer mix drove a second PCR of about 6 to 11 cycles. One entry per CDR3 protein, called by TCRdb with MiXCR from the 5' RACE reads. The sample contains 1.5 million to 2 million distinct CDR3 sequences, around 40% of which appear only once. The CDR3 length is 17 residues. V gave up 2 bases and J gave up 7 bases, with 21 bases separating them. CDR1 is SGHTA and CDR2 is FQGTGA in the germline V gene. For this clonotype: Its antigen is unknown.

This sequence originates from a human donor in good health. The V gene is TRBV7-3, the J gene TRBJ2-1; TRBD2 might be the D (7 bases). Sequenced input: blood. The CDR3 here is CASSLLGGGGLANEQFF. In DNA form, the CDR3 reads TGTGCCAGCAGCTTATTGGGTGGGGGGGGGCTTGCAAATGAGCAGTTCTTC.